Presented here are 8 T cell receptor beta chains from one specimen sequenced in a study of T cells in Graves' hyperthyroidism and ophthalmopathy. From RNA transcripts, TCR beta CDR3 regions were amplified. The primer set for the first-round RT-PCR of the TCR CDR3 was HTBI. TCRdb used MiXCR to reprocess the multiplex PCR reads, holding one entry per CDR3 protein. The sample contains hundreds of thousands of distinct CDR3 sequences, approximately 23% of which appear only once. The sequencing input was blood. Every receptor here comes from a woman aged 70-85 years with Graves' ophthalmopathy.

The chain joins TRBV3-1 to TRBJ1-1; tentatively, D is TRBD1 (6 bases). The germline V and J ends were trimmed by 4 bases and 5 bases, with 14 bases remaining between them. This CDR3 contains 14 residues. The germline V gene encodes CDR1 LGHDT and CDR2 YNNKEL (reference sequence). The CDR3 DNA reads TGTGCCAGCAGCCGGATACAGGGTTTTACTGAAGCTTTCTTT. Its protein is CASSRIQGFTEAFF.

This clonotype was recorded a few times. The CDR3 nucleotides are TGTGCCAGCAGCTCCATAATAGCGGAGAGCACAGATACGCAGTATTTT. Translating it yields CASSSIIAESTDTQYF. The chain links TRBV5-4 to TRBJ2-3; D is perhaps TRBD2 (6 bases). Germline V CDR1 and CDR2: SGHNT, YYREEE (reference sequence). The CDR3 is 16 amino acids. V gave up 3 bases and J gave up 0 bases, with 14 bases separating them.

V and J are TRBV4-1 and TRBJ1-1; D call uncertain. Trimming took 0 bases from V and 5 from J, leaving 16 bases between them. Germline V gene data show CDR1 as MGHRA and CDR2 as YSYEKL. The CDR3 sequence is 16 residues long. The DNA for the CDR3 is TGCGCCAGCAGCCAAGATTCTACCATACGGGGAACTGAAGCTTTCTTT. It codes for CASSQDSTIRGTEAFF.

This clonotype has at least ten counts. The CDR3 region has the DNA TGTGCCAGCAGCCCCGGACTAGCGGGAGGACATACGCAGTATTTT. This gives the protein CASSPGLAGGHTQYF. This chain links TRBV7-2 with TRBJ2-3; TRBD2 matches 14 bases. The CDR3 is 15 amino acids. Losses at the gene ends were 5 bases for V and 7 bases for J; bases not matched to a gene: 5. The V gene's germline CDR1 is SGHTA and CDR2 FQGNSA.

The rearrangement uses TRBV19 and TRBJ1-5; perhaps TRBD1 as D (5 bases). V was shortened by 9 bases and J by 1 base, with 16 bases between the two germline ends. Germline-derived CDR1 and CDR2 are LNHDA and SQIVND (reference sequence). This CDR3 region has 15 residues. CDR3 DNA sequence: TGTGCCAGCCAACCCTTCCGGGGGAGCAATCAGCCCCAGCATTTT. This codes for CASQPFRGSNQPQHF. The full variable domain, rest sourced from reference TRBV19 and TRBJ1-5, is DGGITQSPKYLFRKEGQNVTLSCEQNLNHDAMYWYRQDPGQGLRLIYYSQIVNDFQKGDIAEGYSVSREKKESFPLTVTSAQKNPTAFYLCASQPFRGSNQPQHFGDGTRLSIL.

The V and J genes are TRBV19 and TRBJ2-1; 9 nucleotides align to TRBD2. This CDR3 has 17 amino acids. V dropped 3 bases and J dropped 9; count of bases not matched to a gene: 15. In germline, CDR1 is LNHDA, CDR2 SQIVND (reference sequence). The CDR3 spells CASSIALAGDGTTEQFF. CDR3 nucleotides: TGTGCCAGTAGTATTGCACTAGCGGGCGATGGTACAACTGAGCAGTTCTTC.

This clonotype showed up just a few times. The chain links TRBV29-1 to TRBJ1-2; 10 bases match TRBD1. Germline-derived CDR1 and CDR2 are SQVTM and ANQGSEA. V was pared by 6 bases and J by 0 bases, with 4 bases of the junction left unmatched. The CDR3 is 14 residues long. The CDR3 DNA is TGCAGCGTAGTGGGGACAGGGGCTAACTATGGCTACACCTTC. It translates to CSVVGTGANYGYTF.

The sample holds a few counts of this clonotype. This chain connects TRBV24-1 to TRBJ1-1; TRBD1 is a possible D gene (6 bases). Per the germline V gene, CDR1 is KGHDR and CDR2 is SFDVKD. With 7 bases removed from V and 0 bases from J, the gap between germline ends came to 8 bases. The CDR3 consists of 13 residues. Here the CDR3 reads CATRDSMNTEAFF. CDR3 nucleotide sequence: TGTGCCACCAGGGACAGTATGAACACTGAAGCTTTCTTT.